This TCR beta chain originates from a study of blood T cell repertoires in COVID-19. The wider study: There were acute and convalescent COVID-19 samples, and they came from the United States, Italy and Spain. Sources were T cells, B-cell-depleted T cells, or PBMCs; the material itself was cDNA or gDNA.

In the original processing: Amplification with reference gene primers provided the estimates of nucleated cell counts. Clones were read by immunoSEQ multiplex PCR, and TCRdb kept only the in-frame ones, dropping some. D and trimming come from the DNA, and the V and J calls and clone size come from that table. The top ten hold around an eighth of the sample, which has some 450,000 clones, roughly 88% seen once. Ten or more counts support this clone. Patients of the Seattle cohort, enrolled during active infection, were followed longitudinally. The CDR3 runs to 16 residues. V lost 2 bases and J lost 4, with 20 bases in between. Germline V gene lookup returns CDR1 GTSNPN and CDR2 SVGIG (reference sequence).

Sequencing was carried out using peripheral blood. This clonotype originated in a woman aged 45-60 years with COVID-19, enrolled during active disease. V and J are TRBV30 and TRBJ1-2; possibly TRBD1 for D (6 bases). CDR3 nucleotide sequence: TGTGCCTGGAGTTTCCGGGACAAATTCCTGAGCTATGGCTACACCTTC. Amino acid sequence: CAWSFRDKFLSYGYTF.